These T cell receptor beta chains were read from a single sample in a study of cytomegalovirus exposure and HLA in healthy donors. Generated by immunoSEQ multiplex PCR, the TCRdb table keeps only in-frame clones and is missing some. The repertoire consists of 150,000 to 200,000 clones, with around 76% occurring once and the leading ten covering approximately 1.5%. What was sequenced was PBMCs. The receptors shown here come from a man aged 35 to 55 in good health and CMV-seronegative. Both conserved end residues are part of each CDR3. The D gene is left open where the match is weak.

len | j_gene | d_gene | v_gene | CDR3aa
15 | TRBJ2-3 | TRBD1 | TRBV7-7 | CASSPTQGVTDTQYF
15 | TRBJ2-1 | TRBD2 | TRBV5-4 | CASSLGGLAGVVQFF
15 | TRBJ1-4 | - | TRBV6-1 | CASSDRGFANEKLFF
16 | TRBJ2-1 | TRBD2 | TRBV29-1 | CSVGDPSGRGVSEQFF
15 | TRBJ2-6 | - | TRBV7-9 | CASSRQTSGANVLTF
15 | TRBJ2-2 | TRBD1 | TRBV5-1 | CASTGTGDITGELFF
17 | TRBJ2-1 | TRBD2 | TRBV7-9 | CSSSPRFLASGSSEQFF
17 | TRBJ2-3 | - | TRBV2 | CASSTNLWETSTDTQYF
15 | TRBJ1-1 | - | TRBV7-2 | CASSGSTGMNTEAFF
13 | TRBJ2-4 | - | TRBV2 | CASSDRTAPSQYF
14 | TRBJ1-4 | - | TRBV27 | CASSPVTGNEKLFF
16 | TRBJ2-1 | TRBD2 | TRBV6-5 | CASSSRGEAPYNEQFF
13 | TRBJ1-2 | TRBD1 | TRBV5-1 | CASSSTGDYGYTF
11 | TRBJ1-2 | - | TRBV6-1 | CASRPDYGYTF
13 | TRBJ1-5 | - | TRBV28 | CASSPPHSQPQHF
14 | TRBJ2-1 | - | TRBV7-3 | CASSLKREGGEQFF
13 | TRBJ1-2 | - | TRBV6-4 | CASRTTETDGYTF
15 | TRBJ2-4 | - | TRBV21-1 | CASRRLLLAKNIQYF
14 | TRBJ2-3 | TRBD2 | TRBV9 | CASNLAGLTDTQYF
16 | TRBJ2-1 | TRBD2 | TRBV7-3 | CASSPRRVAGVNEQFF
16 | TRBJ1-2 | - | TRBV30 | CAWSVPHGTFNYGYTF
15 | TRBJ1-2 | TRBD1 | TRBV30 | CAWSPGGRVFGGYTF
15 | TRBJ2-2 | TRBD2 | TRBV19 | CASTLAGVRTGELFF
12 | TRBJ1-2 | - | TRBV5-5 | CASSLGAVSYTF
15 | TRBJ2-5 | TRBD2 | TRBV18 | CASSSGTSGRETQYF
15 | TRBJ1-1 | - | TRBV10-3 | CAISEVTTVDTEAFF